This TCR beta chain was recovered during a study of cytomegalovirus exposure and HLA in healthy donors. Generated by immunoSEQ multiplex PCR, the TCRdb table keeps only in-frame clones and is missing some. The sample holds 90,000 to 130,000 clones, roughly 90% seen once. V shed 4 bases and J shed 0 bases, with 14 bases lying between them. The V gene's germline CDR1 is SGHRS and CDR2 YFSETQ. The CDR3 contains 16 residues. This sequence was found in a woman aged 25 to 39 in good health and CMV-seropositive. The chain carries TRBV5-1 and TRBJ1-3; D is undetermined. Sequencing was done on a sample of PBMCs. CDR3 loop: CASSQAQVSSGNTIYF. Here the CDR3 DNA reads TGCGCCAGCAGCCAGGCACAAGTGAGCTCTGGAAACACCATATATTTT.